These 25 T cell receptor beta chains originate from one sample sequenced in a study of blood T cell repertoires in COVID-19. Libraries were prepared by immunoSEQ multiplex PCR; TCRdb keeps only in-frame clonotypes and omits some of them. This sample has about 280,000 clones, with over 85% found just once. The specimen sequenced was peripheral blood. Source of these receptors: a woman in her twenties or thirties with COVID-19, enrolled during active disease.

The chain employs TRBV9 and TRBJ2-5; 8 bases fit TRBD1. Germline loops: CDR1 SGDLS, CDR2 YYNGEE. This CDR3 has 17 residues. The junction had 12 bases not matched to a gene; V was cut back by 4 bases and J by 1 base. CDR3 loop: CASSPRSGQGTQETQYF. The CDR3 DNA reads TGTGCCAGCAGCCCCCGTAGCGGACAGGGAACCCAAGAGACCCAGTACTTC. Full variable domain (rest looked up from reference TRBV9 and TRBJ2-5): DSGVTQTPKHLITATGQRVTLRCSPRSGDLSVYWYQQSLDQGLQFLIQYYNGEERAKGNILERFSAQQFPDLHSELNLSSLELGDSALYFCASSPRSGQGTQETQYFGPGTRLLVL.

The CDR3 DNA reads as TGTGCCAGCAGGATGGGGGGGGATCAGCCCCAGCATTTT. This codes for CASRMGGDQPQHF. The chain has TRBV28 and TRBJ1-5; the D gene is possibly TRBD1 (5 bases). There are 13 residues in the CDR3. Between the trimmed V and J ends, which lost 6 bases and 5 bases, there was a span of 11 bases. Germline CDR1 and CDR2: MDHEN and SYDVKM.

The V and J genes are TRBV19 and TRBJ2-1; D gene unclear. The germline gives CDR1 LNHDA, CDR2 SQIVND (reference sequence). This CDR3 contains 15 residues. V lost 5 bases and J 1 base, leaving 12 bases between the germline ends. CDR3 sequence: CASSPRSSSYNEQFF. Here the CDR3 DNA reads TGTGCCAGTAGTCCTAGGTCGTCTTCCTACAATGAGCAGTTCTTC.

The chain recombines TRBV19 with TRBJ2-1, with a possible D match to TRBD2 (5 bases). Trimming took 3 bases from V and 9 from J, leaving 15 bases between them. The CDR3 extends over 14 amino acids. CDR1 is LNHDA and CDR2 is SQIVND in the germline V gene (reference sequence). The CDR3 nucleotides are TGTGCCAGTAGTATTTATGCCCACGGGGTTGAGCAGTTCTTC. Translation gives CASSIYAHGVEQFF.

J is TRBJ1-3 and V is TRBV4-1; D is unclear. The germline gives CDR1 MGHRA, CDR2 YSYEKL. CDR3 size: 15 residues. The V gene lost 0 bases and the J gene lost 3 bases, with 9 bases spanning the gap. The CDR3 DNA reads TGCGCCAGCAGCCAAGAAGGGAGGGTTGGAAACACCATATATTTT. Its protein product is CASSQEGRVGNTIYF.

The chain has TRBV10-2 and TRBJ1-3, with no clear D. CDR3 length: 14 amino acids. Trimming pared 8 bases from V and 0 bases from J, leaving 11 bases between. CDR1 is WSHSY, CDR2 SAAADI, per germline. The CDR3 spells CASFDWSSGNTIYF. The CDR3 nucleotides are TGCGCCAGCTTCGACTGGAGCTCTGGAAACACCATATATTTT.

The chain joins TRBV10-1 to TRBJ2-1; 7 bases agree with TRBD2. Germline assignment: CDR1 WNHNN and CDR2 SYGVQD (reference sequence). The CDR3 consists of 12 residues. The V and J ends lost 4 bases and 10 bases, in that order; junction bases with no gene match: 4. The chain's CDR3 is CASSGQGGEQFF. The CDR3 DNA reads as TGCGCCAGCAGTGGGCAGGGAGGGGAGCAGTTCTTC.

This chain uses TRBV19 with TRBJ2-7; D not certain. This CDR3 is built from 15 residues. Germline V gene lookup returns CDR1 LNHDA and CDR2 SQIVND (reference sequence). V was clipped by 3 bases and J by 0 bases, with 12 bases between them. CDR3 nucleotide sequence: TGTGCCAGTAGTATGGGTCCGCACAGCTCCTACGAGCAGTACTTC. Its translation: CASSMGPHSSYEQYF.

The chain links TRBV2 to TRBJ2-7; D perhaps matches TRBD1 (6 bases). The CDR3 consists of 13 residues. The germline V gene has CDR1 SNHLY and CDR2 FYNNEI. V shed 8 bases and J shed 6 bases, with 17 bases lying between them. CDR3 protein: CASSILQGREQYF. DNA of the CDR3: TGTGCCAGCTCCATCCTACAGGGCCGCGAGCAGTACTTC.

The V and J genes are TRBV12-1 and TRBJ2-1; the table's D call, TRBD2, was not checked against the DNA. TRBV12-1 is noted as a pseudogene. The CDR3 runs to 17 residues. The CDR3 sequence: CASSFATSGGIRDEQFF. The CDR3, as DNA: TGTGCCAGCAGCTTTGCGACTAGCGGGGGCATTCGGGATGAGCAGTTCTTC.

This chain connects TRBV5-1 to TRBJ2-6, with D maybe TRBD1 (6 bases). The germline V gene has CDR1 SGHRS and CDR2 YFSETQ. The CDR3 is made up of 16 amino acids. Trimming shortened V by 3 bases and J by 0 bases, and 10 bases separated the two germline ends. CDR3 sequence: CASSWTVPSGANVLTF. CDR3 DNA sequence: TGCGCCAGCAGCTGGACAGTACCCTCTGGGGCCAACGTCCTGACTTTC.

The count of this clone is one. The chain joins TRBV7-6 to TRBJ1-5; weak D call: TRBD1 (6 bases). Trimming cost V 3 bases and J 6 bases, with 9 bases left between them. Germline V CDR1 and CDR2: SGHVS, FNYEAQ. The length of the CDR3 is 13 residues. The CDR3 sequence: CASSLGGLQPQHF. The CDR3 coding sequence is TGTGCCAGCAGCTTGGGGGGGCTTCAGCCCCAGCATTTT.

The chain is built from TRBV7-9 and TRBJ1-5; perhaps TRBD1 as D (6 bases). There are 13 residues in the CDR3. Germline loops: CDR1 SEHNR, CDR2 FQNEAQ (reference sequence). The ends were cut back, 3 bases at V and 5 bases at J, with 8 bases in the middle. CDR3 nucleotide sequence: TGTGCCAGCAGCTTGACAGGCGATCAGCCCCAGCATTTT. The encoded protein is CASSLTGDQPQHF.

This sequence joins TRBV27 and TRBJ2-1; D not certain. The CDR3 runs 13 residues. Germline CDR1 MNHEY, CDR2 SMNVEV (reference sequence). The germline V and J ends were trimmed by 4 bases and 1 base, with 5 bases remaining between them. The CDR3 here is CASSSQSYNEQFF. CDR3 bases: TGTGCCAGCAGTTCCCAGTCCTACAATGAGCAGTTCTTC.

The rearrangement uses TRBV6-5 and TRBJ2-5, with 8 nucleotides matching TRBD1. Germline CDR1 and CDR2: MNHEY and SVGAGI. The V segment lost 5 bases and the J segment 4 bases; nucleotides outside the gene matches: 6. The CDR3 is 14 residues long. In DNA form, the CDR3 reads TGTGCCAGCAGTCAGACAGGGGCGGTAGAGACCCAGTACTTC. This encodes CASSQTGAVETQYF.

A word on this clone: Relative to the germline gene, one junction end is altered; a read error may explain this. V is TRBV10-1 and J is TRBJ1-1; no reliable D call. Per the germline V gene, CDR1 is WNHNN and CDR2 is SYGVQD (reference sequence). The CDR3 has 11 amino acids. This CDR3 is CASSRISEAFF. The CDR3, as DNA: TGCGCCAGCAGCAGGATTTCTGAGGCTTTCTTT.

The genes are TRBV27 and TRBJ2-7; perhaps TRBD2 as D (6 bases). Germline V gene sequence: CDR1 MNHEY, CDR2 SMNVEV (reference sequence). This CDR3 contains 14 residues. V was pared by 5 bases and J by 4 bases, with 15 bases between. CDR3 DNA: TGTGCCAGCAGTCAATGGGCAGGGACTTACGAGCAGTACTTC. It is translated as CASSQWAGTYEQYF.

This chain's CDR3 is CASSQVAGGGVTDTQYF. CDR3 bases: TGTGCCAGCAGCCAAGTAGCCGGCGGGGGCGTCACAGATACGCAGTATTTT. This chain uses TRBV4-2 with TRBJ2-3; TRBD2 is a possible D gene (7 bases). V lost 1 base and J lost 2, with 16 bases in between. CDR1 and CDR2 (germline): LGHNA, YNFKEQ. The CDR3 totals 17 residues.

This sequence joins TRBV7-9 and TRBJ2-1, with D possibly matching TRBD2 (6 bases). The CDR3 has 14 amino acids. Germline loops: CDR1 SEHNR, CDR2 FQNEAQ (reference sequence). Trimming cost V 3 bases and J 6 bases, with 12 bases left between them. The CDR3 region is CASSFHRELNEQFF. The CDR3 DNA reads as TGTGCCAGCAGCTTCCACCGGGAGCTCAATGAGCAGTTCTTC.

J is TRBJ2-3 and V is TRBV9, with D maybe TRBD1 (5 bases). The V end lost 0 bases, the J end lost 0 bases, and 8 bases lay between the germline ends. The CDR3 consists of 15 residues. CDR1 and CDR2 (germline): SGDLS, YYNGEE. The CDR3 reads CASSVGQLSTDTQYF. The CDR3 DNA sequence: TGTGCCAGCAGCGTAGGACAGTTAAGCACAGATACGCAGTATTTT.

This rearrangement joins TRBV4-2 to TRBJ1-3, with 12 bases that match TRBD1. The CDR3 is 17 residues long. Germline CDR1 reads LGHNA; CDR2 reads YNFKEQ. V shed 0 bases, J shed 4 bases, and the junction held 4 bases outside the gene matches. The CDR3: CASSQDPGQGAGNTIYF. CDR3 coding DNA: TGTGCCAGCAGCCAAGACCCGGGACAGGGGGCCGGAAACACCATATATTTT.

The chain combines TRBV4-1 with TRBJ1-1; D may be TRBD1 (6 bases). Trimming took off 3 bases at V and 0 bases at J, with 14 bases between the two ends. The CDR3 length is 16 residues. Germline V gene data show CDR1 as MGHRA and CDR2 as YSYEKL. The CDR3 sequence: CASSHPRQAMNTEAFF. The CDR3 DNA reads as TGCGCCAGCAGCCATCCTAGACAGGCCATGAACACTGAAGCTTTCTTT.

V and J are TRBV12-1 and TRBJ1-5; the DNA was not used to check the table's D call, TRBD1. TRBV12-1 is termed a pseudogene. CDR3 length: 15 residues. The CDR3 DNA sequence: TGTGCCAGCAGCCCATCGTGGCAGGGCGAACAGCCCCAGCATTTT. Translated: CASSPSWQGEQPQHF.

The chain employs TRBV6-1 and TRBJ1-1; a possible D gene is TRBD1 (6 bases). Germline-derived CDR1 and CDR2 are MNHNS and SASEGT. This CDR3 contains 14 residues. V lost 7 bases to trimming and J lost 5 bases, with 17 bases between them. In DNA form, the CDR3 reads TGTGCCAGCACCCCCCGGGGGGGGCCTACTGAAGCTTTCTTT. It encodes CASTPRGGPTEAFF.

The V call is TRBV27, the J call TRBJ1-6; 8 bases fit TRBD1. Germline CDR1 MNHEY, CDR2 SMNVEV (reference sequence). The CDR3 contains 14 residues. V was clipped by 3 bases and J by 14 bases; unmatched bases: 9. CDR3 sequence: CASSLTGAGKALHF. The CDR3 coding sequence is TGTGCCAGCAGTTTGACAGGGGCCGGGAAGGCCCTCCACTTT.